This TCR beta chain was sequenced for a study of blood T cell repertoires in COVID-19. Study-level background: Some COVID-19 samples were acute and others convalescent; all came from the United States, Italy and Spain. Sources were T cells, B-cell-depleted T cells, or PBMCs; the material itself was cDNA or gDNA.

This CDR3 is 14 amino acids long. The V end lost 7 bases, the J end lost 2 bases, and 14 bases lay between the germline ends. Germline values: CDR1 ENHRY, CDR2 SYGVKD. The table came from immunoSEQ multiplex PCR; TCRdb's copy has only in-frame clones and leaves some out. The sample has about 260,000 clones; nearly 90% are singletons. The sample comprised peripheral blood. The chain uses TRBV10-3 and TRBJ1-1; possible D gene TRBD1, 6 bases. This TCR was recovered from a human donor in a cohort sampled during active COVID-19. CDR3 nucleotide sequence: TGTGCCATCACCAAGACAGGCGATAACACTGAAGCTTTCTTT. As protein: CAITKTGDNTEAFF.